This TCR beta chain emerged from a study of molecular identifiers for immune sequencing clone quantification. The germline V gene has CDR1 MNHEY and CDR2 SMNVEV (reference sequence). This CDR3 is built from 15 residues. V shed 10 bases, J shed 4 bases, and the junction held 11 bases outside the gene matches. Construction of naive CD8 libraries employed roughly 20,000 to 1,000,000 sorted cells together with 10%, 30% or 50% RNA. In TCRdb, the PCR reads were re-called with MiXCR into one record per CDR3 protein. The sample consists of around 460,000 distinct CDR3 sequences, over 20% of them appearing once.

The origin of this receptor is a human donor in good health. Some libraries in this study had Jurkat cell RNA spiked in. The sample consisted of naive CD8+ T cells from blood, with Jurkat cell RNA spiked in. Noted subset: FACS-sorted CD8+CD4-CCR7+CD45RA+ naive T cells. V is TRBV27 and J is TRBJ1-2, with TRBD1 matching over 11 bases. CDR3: CATTWTGGLGYGYTF. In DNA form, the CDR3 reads TGTGCCACCACTTGGACAGGGGGCTTAGGCTATGGCTACACCTTC.